This TCR beta chain was obtained from a study of Ad26.COV2.S vaccination and SARS-CoV-2 variants. Using immunoSEQ multiplex PCR, the repertoire was profiled, and TCRdb retains in-frame clones only, with some absent. Among 300,000 to 400,000 clones, around 87% were seen once, and the ten largest hold around 3.5%. The CDR3 spans 16 residues. Trimming removed 5 bases from V and 7 bases from J; junction bases left unmatched: 15. CDR1 and CDR2 from the germline V gene are KGHDR and SFDVKD. The study's findings and limits: Vaccine and placebo groups showed comparable non-spike TCR breadth. TCR breadth and depth analyses may have underestimated total T cell responses.

Treatment denoted: 15 to 20 received Ad26.COV2.S at low or high dose, single or two shots; a few received placebo; per-sample allocation not given. Sample collection was performed on day 63 after the first vaccine or placebo injection. Points on this clone: Its target is unknown.

The sequence derives from a person aged 18-65 years who received the Ad26.COV2.S COVID-19 vaccine or a placebo. The specimen comprised peripheral blood, sampled in a trial of Ad26.COV2.S vaccine versus placebo. This rearrangement joins TRBV24-1 to TRBJ1-1, with 7 bases aligning to TRBD1. CDR3: CATSGPYRQGGNEAFF. In DNA form, the CDR3 reads TGTGCCACCAGTGGCCCTTACCGACAGGGAGGTAATGAAGCTTTCTTT.